This T cell receptor (beta chain) emerged from a study of cytomegalovirus exposure and HLA in healthy donors. In nominal health when sampled, donors likely had unrecorded immune exposures nonetheless. This CDR3 has 13 residues. The V gene lost 0 bases and the J gene lost 11 bases, with 13 bases spanning the gap. Per the germline V gene, CDR1 is SEHNR and CDR2 is FQNEAQ (reference sequence). Both 60 Vbeta primers and 13 Jbeta primers went into the PCR. Here immunoSEQ multiplex PCR was the method, and the copy in TCRdb shows in-frame clones only, minus some. The data contain more than 150,000 clones, 80% of them singletons.

Source material: PBMCs. The clonotype was recovered from a girl aged 10 to 17 in good health and CMV-seropositive. The chain uses TRBV7-9 and TRBJ1-1; TRBD1 might be the D (5 bases). The CDR3 loop is CASSLAPGTYAFF. CDR3 DNA: TGTGCCAGCAGCTTAGCTCCGGGGACTTATGCTTTCTTT.